A single sample is the source of the 18 T cell receptor beta chains below, sequenced in a study of T-cell memory formation after mild COVID-19. One entry per CDR3 protein results from TCRdb running MiXCR on the 5' RACE reads. The sample carries around 420,000 distinct CDR3 sequences, 24% recorded once. The sample taken for sequencing was PBMCs or a T cell subset sorted from them (not recorded which). The receptors shown here come from an adult woman who had mild COVID-19 (a few samples of this study predate the infection). Cell type and time point are not known.

This chain links TRBV7-2 with TRBJ2-3; D is undetermined. The germline V gene has CDR1 SGHTA and CDR2 FQGNSA. The germline V and J ends were trimmed by 1 base and 5 bases, with 10 bases remaining between them. The CDR3 consists of 14 residues. In nucleotides, the CDR3 is TGTGCCAGCAGCTTAGTCGGCCAGATAGATACGCAGTATTTT. It yields the protein CASSLVGQIDTQYF.

This clonotype was counted only a few times. The chain employs TRBV11-2 and TRBJ2-4, with D unresolved. The germline V and J ends were trimmed by 1 base and 7 bases, with 14 bases remaining between them. Per the germline V gene, CDR1 is SGHAT and CDR2 is FQNNGV. The CDR3 has 15 amino acids. This CDR3 reads CASSLVGGPPNIQYF. For the CDR3, the DNA is TGTGCCAGCAGCTTAGTGGGTGGGCCTCCCAACATTCAGTACTTC.

The rearrangement joins TRBV4-2 to TRBJ1-5; D possibly corresponds to TRBD1 (6 bases). The V gene's germline CDR1 is LGHNA and CDR2 YNFKEQ. V lost 1 base and J 3 bases, leaving 10 bases between the germline ends. The CDR3 spans 15 residues. Here the CDR3 DNA reads TGTGCCAGCAGCCAAGTTGACAGGTTCAATCAGCCCCAGCATTTT. It yields the protein CASSQVDRFNQPQHF.

This clonotype was found a few times. V gene TRBV7-6 combines with J gene TRBJ2-3; 13 positions match TRBD2. The trim removed 1 base at V and 5 bases at J, leaving 3 bases unmatched. This CDR3 is 16 amino acids long. Germline assignment: CDR1 SGHVS and CDR2 FNYEAQ. CDR3 region: CASSLERLAGGDTQYF. In nucleotides, the CDR3 is TGTGCCAGCAGCTTAGAGAGACTAGCGGGGGGAGATACGCAGTATTTT.

This clonotype appeared a few times. This rearrangement joins TRBV12-3 or TRBV12-4 to TRBJ2-5; 14 positions agree with TRBD2. The CDR3 length is 15 residues. The V and J ends lost 6 bases and 5 bases, in that order; junction bases with no gene match: 5. The CDR3 region has the DNA TGTGCCAGCAGCCGCCGACTAGCGGGGGGGGAGACCCAGTACTTC. Amino acid sequence: CASSRRLAGGETQYF.

CDR3 residues: CASSRFRGSEQFF. The CDR3 DNA sequence: TGTGCCAGCAGCCGCTTCCGGGGGAGTGAGCAGTTCTTC. The genes are TRBV12-3 or TRBV12-4 and TRBJ2-1; the D gene is possibly TRBD2 (6 bases). The CDR3 runs 13 residues. The V gene lost 6 bases and the J gene lost 9 bases, with 15 bases spanning the gap.

The rearrangement uses TRBV9 and TRBJ2-5, with 10 bases lining up with TRBD2. Germline V gene lookup returns CDR1 SGDLS and CDR2 YYNGEE. V gave up 4 bases and J gave up 5 bases; unmatched junction bases: 11. This CDR3 contains 16 residues. CDR3 protein: CASSISGRASGETQYF. The CDR3 DNA reads TGTGCCAGCAGCATCAGCGGGAGGGCCTCTGGGGAGACCCAGTACTTC.

This clonotype was counted between two and nine times. This chain uses TRBV9 with TRBJ2-2; the match to TRBD2 covers 11 bases. The CDR3 spans 20 residues. From germline, CDR1 is SGDLS and CDR2 YYNGEE. After removal of 4 bases from V and 3 bases from J, the junction contained 17 bases not matched to a gene. CDR3 region: CASSIKGTSGQPLHTGELFF. CDR3 DNA sequence: TGTGCCAGCAGCATAAAAGGGACTAGCGGACAACCACTGCACACCGGGGAGCTGTTTTTT.

The chain links TRBV24-1 to TRBJ2-5, with TRBD1 matching over 8 bases. The germline CDR1 and CDR2 sequences are KGHDR and SFDVKD. This CDR3 spans 17 amino acids. Trimming removed 4 bases from V and 2 bases from J; junction bases left unmatched: 11. The CDR3 spells CATSDSGTGDLQETQYF. In DNA, the CDR3 is TGTGCCACCAGTGACTCCGGGACAGGAGACTTACAAGAGACCCAGTACTTC.

The rearrangement links TRBV29-1 to TRBJ2-3; D is possibly TRBD1 or TRBD2 (5 bases each). Germline V CDR1 and CDR2: SQVTM, ANQGSEA. This CDR3 is 14 amino acids long. Trimming pared 8 bases from V and 4 bases from J, leaving 19 bases between. The chain's CDR3 is CSFERAGSPDTQYF. The CDR3 DNA sequence: TGCAGCTTCGAACGGGCAGGGAGCCCAGATACGCAGTATTTT.

A note on this clonotype: The junction does not match germline at one end; this may be a read error. The chain carries TRBV29-1 and TRBJ2-7; 9 nucleotides align to TRBD2. Germline values: CDR1 SQVTM, CDR2 ANQGSEA. This CDR3 spans 13 amino acids. CDR3 DNA sequence: TGCAGCGTTGTAATAGCGGGGGCCCTGGTAACGTCCTTC. Its translation: CSVVIAGALVTSF.

This clonotype was recorded a few times. The chain uses TRBV4-1 and TRBJ1-2; the D gene is possibly TRBD1 (5 bases). Per the germline V gene, CDR1 is MGHRA and CDR2 is YSYEKL. The CDR3 contains 16 residues. V lost 0 bases and J lost 8, with 19 bases in between. Here the CDR3 DNA reads TGCGCCAGCAGCCAAGAAGGGAGGGGACGAGCGGGCGGCTACACCTTC. It specifies CASSQEGRGRAGGYTF.

V usage is TRBV7-2 and J usage is TRBJ2-7; 7 nucleotides line up with TRBD1. Germline CDR1 reads SGHTA; CDR2 reads FQGNSA. J lost 0 bases, V lost 5 bases, and 4 bases had no gene match. This CDR3 is built from 14 residues. The CDR3 DNA follows: TGTGCCAGCAGCCACGACAGGGCCTCCTACGAGCAGTACTTC. The encoded protein is CASSHDRASYEQYF.

This clonotype was observed many times. Germline is not matched at one junction end, which may reflect a read error. The chain employs TRBV7-7 and TRBJ2-2; tentatively, D is TRBD2 (6 bases). Germline V gives CDR1 SSHAT, CDR2 FNYEAQ (reference sequence). The CDR3 is made up of 15 amino acids. CDR3 protein: CASSLAASVPGELFF. CDR3 nucleotides: TGTGCTAGCAGCTTAGCGGCGTCGGTCCCCGGGGAGCTGTTTTTT.

This clonotype was seen at least ten times. The rearrangement joins TRBV7-2 to TRBJ1-1; D remains ambiguous. Germline values: CDR1 SGHTA, CDR2 FQGNSA. With 2 bases removed from V and 1 base from J, the gap between germline ends came to 5 bases. CDR3 length equals 13 residues. Here the CDR3 DNA reads TGTGCCAGCAGCTTAAGTGGGAACACTGAAGCTTTCTTT. The encoded protein is CASSLSGNTEAFF. The full variable domain, in which reference TRBV7-2 and TRBJ1-1 provide the parts outside the CDR3, is GAGVSQSPSNKVTEKGKDVELRCDPISGHTALYWYRQSLGQGLEFLIYFQGNSAPDKSGLPSDRFSAERTGGSVSTLTIQRTQQEDSAVYLCASSLSGNTEAFFGQGTRLTVV.

The chain couples TRBV7-9 to TRBJ2-3, with 9 bases matching TRBD1. Germline CDR1 is SEHNR and CDR2 is FQNEAQ (reference sequence). With 5 bases clipped from V and 2 bases from J, the junction kept 11 bases outside the gene matches. This CDR3 comprises 17 residues. The CDR3 loop reads CASSPGQGHIYTDTQYF. CDR3 nucleotides: TGTGCCAGCAGCCCCGGACAGGGGCATATTTACACAGATACGCAGTATTTT.

There are a few counts of this clonotype. The rearrangement links TRBV5-1 to TRBJ2-5, with D possibly TRBD1 on 6 matching bases. Germline CDR1 and CDR2: SGHRS and YFSETQ. With 5 bases removed from V and 1 base from J, the gap between germline ends came to 15 bases. This CDR3 contains 15 residues. CDR3 amino acids: CASRQAGVSQETQYF. As DNA, the CDR3 is TGCGCCAGCAGGCAAGCAGGGGTCTCCCAAGAGACCCAGTACTTC.

This clonotype was recorded a few times. The CDR3: CSAPGGYTF. CDR3 nucleotides: TGCAGTGCACCGGGAGGCTACACCTTC. This rearrangement joins TRBV20-1 to TRBJ1-2; D is ambiguous. Germline values: CDR1 DFQATT, CDR2 SNEGSKA (reference sequence). Trimming removed 6 bases from V and 8 bases from J, with 7 bases in between. This CDR3 has 9 residues.